The clone carrying this T cell receptor beta chain was seen once. What it recognizes is unknown. The PCR employed 60 Vbeta primers together with 13 Jbeta primers. Data came from immunoSEQ multiplex PCR; TCRdb stores just in-frame clones and leaves some out. The sample yields 170,000 or so clones, 77% seen once. This entry belongs to a study of cytomegalovirus exposure and HLA in healthy donors. Germline CDR1 reads SGHDN; CDR2 reads FVKESK. This CDR3 region has 16 residues. J was trimmed by 9 bases and V by 4 bases; bases with no gene match: 10. Study outcomes and limitations: Analyses of presence and absence presupposed an approximately uniform sequencing depth across donors. The study put about 180 TCR beta chains on its list as cytomegalovirus-associated.

Sequencing was done on a sample of PBMCs. The chain links TRBV14 to TRBJ2-1; 12 bases fit TRBD2. This clonotype originated in a woman between 25 and 40 years old in good health and CMV-seropositive. CDR3 coding DNA: TGTGCCAGCAGCCTACTGGCTCTACTAGCGGGAGGTGAGCAGTTCTTC. Its protein is CASSLLALLAGGEQFF.